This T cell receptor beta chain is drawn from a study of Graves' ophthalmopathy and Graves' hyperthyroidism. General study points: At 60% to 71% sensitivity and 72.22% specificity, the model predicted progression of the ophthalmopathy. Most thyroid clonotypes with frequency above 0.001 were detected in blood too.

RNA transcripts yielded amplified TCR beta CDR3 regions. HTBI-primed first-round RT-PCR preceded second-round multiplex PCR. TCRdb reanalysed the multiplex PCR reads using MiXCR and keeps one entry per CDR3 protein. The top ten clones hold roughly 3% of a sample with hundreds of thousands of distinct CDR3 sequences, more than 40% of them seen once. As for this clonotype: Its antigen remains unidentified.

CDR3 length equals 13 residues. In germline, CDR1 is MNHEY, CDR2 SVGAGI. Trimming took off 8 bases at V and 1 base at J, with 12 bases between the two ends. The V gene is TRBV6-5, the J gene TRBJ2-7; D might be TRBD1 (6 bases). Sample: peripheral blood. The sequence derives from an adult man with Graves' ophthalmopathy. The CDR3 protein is CASWDTWSYEQYF. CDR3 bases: TGTGCCAGCTGGGACACCTGGTCCTACGAGCAGTACTTC.